This T cell receptor beta chain was sequenced during a study of blood T cell repertoires in COVID-19. Study background: PBMCs, B-cell-depleted T cells, or T cells provided the cDNA or gDNA that made up the material.

The cohort comprised adults aged about 18 to 100 years residing in approximately 25 US areas. Assignments of participants to cohorts depended upon their own reported clinical history. How the authors handled the data: The authors estimated nucleated cell counts from reference gene primer amplification. Assay: immunoSEQ multiplex PCR; the TCRdb copy retains only in-frame clones and omits some. Clonal size and the V and J genes are those of that table, whereas D and trimming came from the DNA. The repertoire has a few hundred thousand clones, 86% of them found once; the top ten carry about 4.2%. The sample was PBMCs or T cells enriched from blood (not recorded which). This receptor was obtained from a woman between 35 and 50 years old with acute COVID-19.

CDR3 region: CATGTGDGNEKLFF. The CDR3 DNA follows: TGTGCCACCGGGACAGGGGATGGTAATGAAAAACTGTTTTTT. The rearrangement uses TRBV24-1 and TRBJ1-4; TRBD1 aligns across 10 bases. There are 14 residues in the CDR3. Germline V lookup: CDR1 KGHDR, CDR2 SFDVKD. Trimming cost V 9 bases and J 4 bases; bases outside gene matches: 4.